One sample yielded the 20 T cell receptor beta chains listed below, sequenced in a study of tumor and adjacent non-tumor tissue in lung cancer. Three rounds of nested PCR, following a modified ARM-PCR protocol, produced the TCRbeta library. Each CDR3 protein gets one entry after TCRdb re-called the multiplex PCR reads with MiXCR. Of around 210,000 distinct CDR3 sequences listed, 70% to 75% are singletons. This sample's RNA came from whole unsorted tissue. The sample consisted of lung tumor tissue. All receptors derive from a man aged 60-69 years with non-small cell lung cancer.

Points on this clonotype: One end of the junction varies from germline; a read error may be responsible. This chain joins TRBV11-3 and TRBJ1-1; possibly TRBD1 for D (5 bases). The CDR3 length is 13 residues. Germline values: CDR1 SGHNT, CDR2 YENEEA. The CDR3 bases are TGTGCCAGAAGCTTCGGGGGGATAGCGGGAGCTTTCTTT. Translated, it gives CARSFGGIAGAFF.

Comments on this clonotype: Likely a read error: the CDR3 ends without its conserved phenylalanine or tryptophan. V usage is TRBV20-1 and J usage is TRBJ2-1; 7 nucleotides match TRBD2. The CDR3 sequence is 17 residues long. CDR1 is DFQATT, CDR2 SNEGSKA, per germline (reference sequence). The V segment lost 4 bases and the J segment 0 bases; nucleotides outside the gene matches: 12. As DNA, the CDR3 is TGCAGTGCTACGACCGGGACTAATGCAAGCTCCTACAATGAGCAGTTCGTC. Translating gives CSATTGTNASSYNEQFV.

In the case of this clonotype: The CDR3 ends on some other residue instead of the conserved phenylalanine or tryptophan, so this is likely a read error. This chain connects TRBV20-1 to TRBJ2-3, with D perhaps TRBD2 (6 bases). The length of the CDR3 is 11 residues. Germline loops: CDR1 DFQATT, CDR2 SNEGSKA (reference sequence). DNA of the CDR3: TGCATTTCGGGGGTTACAGATACGCAGTATCTT. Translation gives CISGVTDTQYL.

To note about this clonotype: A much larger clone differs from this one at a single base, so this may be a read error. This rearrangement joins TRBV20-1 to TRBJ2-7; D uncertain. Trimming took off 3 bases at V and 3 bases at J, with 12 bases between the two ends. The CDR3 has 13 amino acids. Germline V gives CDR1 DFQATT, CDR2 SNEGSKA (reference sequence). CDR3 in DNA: TGCAGTGCTAGTCGCCTGGGGAACTACGAGCAGTACTTC. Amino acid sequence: CSASRLGNYEQYF.

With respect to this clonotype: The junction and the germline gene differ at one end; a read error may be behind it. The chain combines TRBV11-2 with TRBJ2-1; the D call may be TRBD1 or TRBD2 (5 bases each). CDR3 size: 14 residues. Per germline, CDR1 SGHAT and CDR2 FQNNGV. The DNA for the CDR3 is TGTGACAGCGGCTTAACGGGACCCCGGAATGAGCAGTTCTTC. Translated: CDSGLTGPRNEQFF.

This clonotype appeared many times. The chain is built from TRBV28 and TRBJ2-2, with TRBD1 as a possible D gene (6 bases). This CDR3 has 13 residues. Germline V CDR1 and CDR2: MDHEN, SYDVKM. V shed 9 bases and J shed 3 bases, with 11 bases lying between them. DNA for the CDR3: TGTGCCAGTGCCAGGGGTGACACCGGGGAGCTGTTTTTT. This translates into CASARGDTGELFF.

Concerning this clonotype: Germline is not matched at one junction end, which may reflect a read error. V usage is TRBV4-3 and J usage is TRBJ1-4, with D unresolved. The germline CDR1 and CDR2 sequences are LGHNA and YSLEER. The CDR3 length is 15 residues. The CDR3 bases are TGCACCAGTAGCCTCGACCGCAGGTCTAATGAAAAACTGTTTTTT. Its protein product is CTSSLDRRSNEKLFF.

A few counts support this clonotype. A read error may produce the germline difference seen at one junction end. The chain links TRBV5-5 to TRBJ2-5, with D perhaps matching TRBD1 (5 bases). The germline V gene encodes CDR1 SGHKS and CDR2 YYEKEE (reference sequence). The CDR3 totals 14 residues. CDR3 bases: TGTGCCGGCAGCTTTCCAGGGAACCAAGAGACCCAGTACTTC. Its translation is CAGSFPGNQETQYF.

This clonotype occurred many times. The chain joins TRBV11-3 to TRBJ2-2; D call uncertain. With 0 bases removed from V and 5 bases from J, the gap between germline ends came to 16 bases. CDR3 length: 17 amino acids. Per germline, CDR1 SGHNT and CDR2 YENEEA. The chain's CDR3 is CASSLESRWSRTGELFF. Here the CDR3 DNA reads TGTGCCAGCAGCTTAGAAAGTCGCTGGTCAAGGACCGGGGAGCTGTTTTTT. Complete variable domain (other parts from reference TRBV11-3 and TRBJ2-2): EAGVVQSPRYKIIEKKQPVAFWCNPISGHNTLYWYLQNLGQGPELLIRYENEEAVDDSQLPKDRFSAERLKGVDSTLKIQPAELGDSAVYLCASSLESRWSRTGELFFGEGSRLTVL.

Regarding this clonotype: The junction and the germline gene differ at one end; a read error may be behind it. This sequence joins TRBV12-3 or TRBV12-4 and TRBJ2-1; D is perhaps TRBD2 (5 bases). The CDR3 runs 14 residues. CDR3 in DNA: TGTGCCATCAGTTTACTCGCTAGCAGGCATGAGCAACTCTTC. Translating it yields CAISLLASRHEQLF.

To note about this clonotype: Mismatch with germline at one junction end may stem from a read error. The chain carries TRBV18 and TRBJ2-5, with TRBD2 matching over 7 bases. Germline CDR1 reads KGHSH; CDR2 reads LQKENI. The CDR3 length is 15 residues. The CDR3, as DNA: TGTGCCAGCTCACCGCCTACAAGCGGGGTCAAGACCCAGAACTTC. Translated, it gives CASSPPTSGVKTQNF.

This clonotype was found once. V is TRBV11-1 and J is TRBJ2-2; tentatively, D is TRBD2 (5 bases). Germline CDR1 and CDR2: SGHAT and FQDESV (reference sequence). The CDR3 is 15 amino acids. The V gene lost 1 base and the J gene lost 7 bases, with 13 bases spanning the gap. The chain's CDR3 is CASSLGGRSIGELFF. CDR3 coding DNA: TGTGCCAGCAGCTTAGGTGGGAGAAGCATCGGGGAGCTGTTTTTT.

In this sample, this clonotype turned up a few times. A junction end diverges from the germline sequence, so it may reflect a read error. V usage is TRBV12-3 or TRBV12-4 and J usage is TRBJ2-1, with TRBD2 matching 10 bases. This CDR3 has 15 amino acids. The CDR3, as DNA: TGTGCCAGCCGTTTAGCCCTAGCGGGAGTCATTGAGCAGTTCTTC. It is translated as CASRLALAGVIEQFF.

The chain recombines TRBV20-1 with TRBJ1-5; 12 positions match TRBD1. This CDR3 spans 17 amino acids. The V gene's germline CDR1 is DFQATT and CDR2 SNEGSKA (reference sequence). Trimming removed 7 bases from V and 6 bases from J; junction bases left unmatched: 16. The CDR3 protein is CSVSPGQGAIEGQPQHF. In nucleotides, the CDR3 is TGCAGTGTTAGTCCGGGACAGGGGGCCATCGAGGGTCAGCCCCAGCATTTT.

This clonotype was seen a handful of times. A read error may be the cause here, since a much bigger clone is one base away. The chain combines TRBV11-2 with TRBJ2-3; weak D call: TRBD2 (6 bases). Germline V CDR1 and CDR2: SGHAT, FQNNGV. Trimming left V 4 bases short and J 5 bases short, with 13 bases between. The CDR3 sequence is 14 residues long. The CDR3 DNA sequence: TGTGCCAGCAGCTCCAATCGACTAGTAGATACGCAGTATTTT. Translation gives CASSSNRLVDTQYF.

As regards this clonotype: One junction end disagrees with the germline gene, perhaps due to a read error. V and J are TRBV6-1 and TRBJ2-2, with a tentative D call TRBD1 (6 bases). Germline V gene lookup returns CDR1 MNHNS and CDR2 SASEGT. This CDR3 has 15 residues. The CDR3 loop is CASSALGGDTWELYF. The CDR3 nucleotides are TGTGCCAGCAGTGCATTAGGGGGTGACACCTGGGAGCTGTATTTT.

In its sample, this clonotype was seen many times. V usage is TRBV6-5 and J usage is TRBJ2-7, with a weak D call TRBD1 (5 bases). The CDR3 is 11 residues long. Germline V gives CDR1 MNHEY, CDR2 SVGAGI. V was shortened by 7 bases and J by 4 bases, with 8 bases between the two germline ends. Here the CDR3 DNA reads TGTGCCAGCAACCAGGGTTACGAGCAGTACTTC. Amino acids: CASNQGYEQYF.

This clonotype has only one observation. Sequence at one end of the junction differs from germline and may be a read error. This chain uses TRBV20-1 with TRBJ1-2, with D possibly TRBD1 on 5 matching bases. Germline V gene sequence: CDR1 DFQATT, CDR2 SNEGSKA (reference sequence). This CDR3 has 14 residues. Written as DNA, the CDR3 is TGCAGTACTAGAGGCGGGACTTCTAACTATGGTTACACCTTC. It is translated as CSTRGGTSNYGYTF.

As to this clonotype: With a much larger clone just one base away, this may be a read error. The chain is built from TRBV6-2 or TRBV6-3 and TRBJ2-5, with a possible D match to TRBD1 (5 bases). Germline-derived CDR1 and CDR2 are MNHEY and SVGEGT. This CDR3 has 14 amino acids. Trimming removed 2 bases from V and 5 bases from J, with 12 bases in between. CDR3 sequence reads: CASSYSRGLETQYF. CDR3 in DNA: TGTGCCAGCAGTTACAGTAGGGGATTGGAGACCCAGTACTTC.

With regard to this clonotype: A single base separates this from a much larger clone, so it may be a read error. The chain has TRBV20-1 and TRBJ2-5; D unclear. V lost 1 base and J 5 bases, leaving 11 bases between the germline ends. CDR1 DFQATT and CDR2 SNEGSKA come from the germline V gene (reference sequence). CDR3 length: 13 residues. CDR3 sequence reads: CSARGPNGETQYF. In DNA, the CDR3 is TGCAGTGCTAGAGGGCCTAACGGGGAGACCCAGTACTTC.